What follows are 23 T cell receptor beta chains derived from one specimen sequenced in a study of blood T cell repertoires in COVID-19. Libraries were prepared by immunoSEQ multiplex PCR; TCRdb keeps only in-frame clonotypes and omits some of them. The table includes about 220,000 clones, 84% detected once. Material for sequencing was peripheral blood. These TCRs come from a woman in her fifties or sixties who had recovered from COVID-19.

This clone was detected ten times or more. The chain carries TRBV3-1 (or the pseudogene TRBV3-2) and TRBJ2-2; a possible D gene is TRBD1 (5 bases). Trimming pared 1 base from V and 1 base from J, leaving 7 bases between. This CDR3 spans 15 amino acids. CDR1 LGHDT and CDR2 YNNKEL come from the germline V gene (reference sequence). The chain's CDR3 is CASSQVRGNTGELFF. Here the CDR3 DNA reads TGTGCCAGCAGCCAAGTTAGGGGGAACACCGGGGAGCTGTTTTTT.

V is TRBV6-1 and J is TRBJ1-2; possible D gene TRBD1, 5 bases. V was trimmed by 6 bases and J by 1 base, leaving 9 bases between them. CDR1 is MNHNS and CDR2 is SASEGT in the germline V gene. The CDR3 spans 13 residues. The DNA for the CDR3 is TGTGCCAGCAGCCAGGGTGGTAACTATGGCTACACCTTC. Translation: CASSQGGNYGYTF.

CDR3 region: CASTKLGGMNTGELFF. For the CDR3, the DNA is TGTGCCAGCACCAAATTGGGAGGGATGAACACCGGGGAGCTGTTTTTT. This rearrangement joins TRBV11-2 to TRBJ2-2; 7 positions match TRBD2. Germline CDR1 and CDR2: SGHAT and FQNNGV. V was clipped by 7 bases and J by 1 base; unmatched bases: 9. The CDR3 covers 16 residues.

J is TRBJ1-6 and V is TRBV10-2, with D maybe TRBD1 (5 bases). The germline gives CDR1 WSHSY, CDR2 SAAADI. The V end lost 5 bases, the J end lost 7 bases, and 12 bases lay between the germline ends. This CDR3 has 14 amino acids. The CDR3 DNA follows: TGCGCCAGCAGTTGGGACTTAGAAAATTCACCCCTCCACTTT. Amino acid sequence: CASSWDLENSPLHF.

V usage is TRBV7-9 and J usage is TRBJ2-5; D might be TRBD1 (5 bases). The germline V and J ends were trimmed by 5 bases and 0 bases, with 13 bases remaining between them. Per germline, CDR1 SEHNR and CDR2 FQNEAQ (reference sequence). The CDR3 consists of 15 residues. The chain's CDR3 is CASSQGYTDQETQYF. CDR3 DNA: TGTGCCAGCAGCCAGGGTTATACGGACCAAGAGACCCAGTACTTC.

In this sample, this clone turned up a few times. The chain has TRBV12-5 and TRBJ2-2, with 9 bases aligning to TRBD2. In germline, CDR1 is LGHNT, CDR2 FRNRAP. V lost 2 bases to trimming and J lost 4 bases; unmatched junction nucleotides: 8. The CDR3 totals 17 residues. CDR3: CASGLSLAGSSTGELFF. The CDR3 nucleotides are TGTGCTAGTGGTTTGTCCCTAGCGGGGTCCTCCACCGGGGAGCTGTTTTTT.

The rearrangement links TRBV11-3 to TRBJ1-2; 9 positions agree with TRBD1. This CDR3 is built from 17 residues. Unmatched junction bases numbered 14, after V lost 4 bases and J lost 5 bases. From germline, CDR1 is SGHNT and CDR2 YENEEA. CDR3 loop: CASSSKGAGTGQYGYTF. DNA of the CDR3: TGTGCCAGCAGCTCCAAAGGGGCCGGGACAGGGCAATATGGCTACACCTTC.

V usage is TRBV19 and J usage is TRBJ1-1, with D possibly TRBD1 on 5 matching bases. This CDR3 comprises 14 residues. Trimming pared 3 bases from V and 1 base from J, leaving 9 bases between. CDR1 LNHDA and CDR2 SQIVND come from the germline V gene (reference sequence). CDR3 DNA sequence: TGTGCCAGTAGTATCCAGGGAGGGAACACTGAAGCTTTCTTT. Its translation is CASSIQGGNTEAFF. Complete variable domain (other parts from reference TRBV19 and TRBJ1-1): DGGITQSPKYLFRKEGQNVTLSCEQNLNHDAMYWYRQDPGQGLRLIYYSQIVNDFQKGDIAEGYSVSREKKESFPLTVTSAQKNPTAFYLCASSIQGGNTEAFFGQGTRLTVV.

This chain uses TRBV19 with TRBJ1-2; D may be TRBD1 (6 bases). The CDR3 covers 11 residues. Germline V lookup: CDR1 LNHDA, CDR2 SQIVND (reference sequence). The V gene lost 5 bases and the J gene lost 8 bases, with 9 bases spanning the gap. The CDR3 DNA reads TGTGCCAGTAGTGCAACAGGGGGCTACACCTTC. Its translation: CASSATGGYTF.

The rearrangement uses TRBV6-1 and TRBJ2-1, with a weak D call TRBD2 (6 bases). V lost 2 bases, J lost 6 bases, and 11 bases lay in between. The CDR3 is 14 residues long. In germline, CDR1 is MNHNS, CDR2 SASEGT. In nucleotides, the CDR3 is TGTGCCAGCAGTGAACAGCGGAGGGGCAATGAGCAGTTCTTC. Translation gives CASSEQRRGNEQFF.

This chain uses TRBV20-1 with TRBJ2-3; D gene unclear. The V end was cut by 4 bases, the J end by 7 bases, with 6 bases between. Per the germline V gene, CDR1 is DFQATT and CDR2 is SNEGSKA (reference sequence). This CDR3 comprises 10 residues. CDR3 nucleotide sequence: TGCAGTGCTAAGCTGAATACGCAGTATTTT. Protein sequence: CSAKLNTQYF.

This clone was recorded only once. V usage is TRBV2 and J usage is TRBJ2-5, with TRBD2 matching 10 bases. This CDR3 is 15 amino acids long. Trimming at V came to 7 bases and at J to 5 bases, leaving 10 bases not matched to a gene. Per germline, CDR1 SNHLY and CDR2 FYNNEI. The chain's CDR3 is CASKSLAGVGETQYF. CDR3 bases: TGTGCCAGCAAATCCCTAGCGGGGGTCGGGGAGACCCAGTACTTC.

The chain has TRBV29-1 and TRBJ1-1, with D perhaps TRBD1 (6 bases). The CDR3 sequence is 13 residues long. Germline V CDR1 and CDR2: SQVTM, ANQGSEA. V dropped 4 bases and J dropped 0 bases, with 9 bases sitting between them. The CDR3 nucleotides are TGCAGCGTTGGAACAGGGCTGAACACTGAAGCTTTCTTT. It encodes CSVGTGLNTEAFF.

This clone was seen only once. The chain couples TRBV3-1 (or the pseudogene TRBV3-2) to TRBJ2-1; TRBD2 matches 7 bases. CDR1 is LGHDT and CDR2 is YNNKEL in the germline V gene (reference sequence). The V segment lost 4 bases and the J segment 10 bases; nucleotides outside the gene matches: 10. CDR3 size: 14 residues. CDR3 in amino acids: CASSLGEGRGEQFF. As DNA, the CDR3 is TGTGCCAGCAGCCTCGGGGAGGGGCGGGGGGAGCAGTTCTTC.

The gene calls are TRBV13 and TRBJ2-7; 10 nucleotides align to TRBD1. The germline CDR1 and CDR2 sequences are PRHDT and FYEKMQ (reference sequence). The CDR3 length is 13 residues. V dropped 6 bases and J dropped 4; count of bases not matched to a gene: 3. The CDR3 nucleotides read TGTGCCAGCAGGTCGGGACAGGGGTACGAGCAGTACTTC. Translating it yields CASRSGQGYEQYF.

The V and J genes are TRBV6-5 and TRBJ2-5; 7 bases align to TRBD2. The V segment lost 5 bases and the J segment 5 bases; nucleotides outside the gene matches: 11. CDR3 length equals 15 residues. Germline CDR1 and CDR2: MNHEY and SVGAGI. The CDR3 DNA sequence: TGTGCCAGCAGTCCTACCCTAGCGGTCTTGGAGACCCAGTACTTC. It specifies CASSPTLAVLETQYF.

The V gene is TRBV3-1 (or the pseudogene TRBV3-2), the J gene TRBJ2-3, with 7 positions matching TRBD1. CDR3 size: 19 residues. Germline CDR1 and CDR2: LGHDT and YNNKEL (reference sequence). With V trimmed by 8 bases and J by 3 bases, 23 bases remained unmatched. The CDR3 reads CASGESPISTGAKTDTQYF. The CDR3 nucleotides are TGTGCCAGCGGGGAATCCCCAATCTCAACAGGGGCCAAAACAGATACGCAGTATTTT.

CDR3: CASSVAGRMGGGGEQFF. The CDR3, as DNA: TGTGCCAGCAGCGTAGCTGGAAGGATGGGAGGAGGCGGTGAGCAGTTCTTC. V gene TRBV9 combines with J gene TRBJ2-1; tentative D call: TRBD2 (6 bases). This CDR3 comprises 17 residues. V lost 0 bases to trimming and J lost 9 bases, with 22 bases between them. CDR1 is SGDLS, CDR2 YYNGEE, per germline.

The chain is built from TRBV18 and TRBJ2-3; D gene unclear. The CDR3 extends over 13 amino acids. Trimming cost V 0 bases and J 6 bases, with 7 bases left between them. In germline, CDR1 is KGHSH, CDR2 LQKENI. CDR3 amino acids: CASSPPSVDTQYF. The CDR3 DNA follows: TGTGCCAGCTCACCACCGTCAGTGGATACGCAGTATTTT.

CDR3 nucleotides: TGTGCCAGCAGCCAAGATACAGGGGTTCTGAACACTGAAGCTTTCTTT. Encoded protein: CASSQDTGVLNTEAFF. The J gene is TRBJ1-1, the V gene TRBV4-2, with 7 bases fitting TRBD1. CDR1 is LGHNA, CDR2 YNFKEQ, per germline. The CDR3 sequence is 16 residues long. The ends lost 0 bases at V and 0 bases at J; junction bases unmatched: 4.

The chain uses TRBV2 and TRBJ2-7; TRBD1 matches 11 bases. The length of the CDR3 is 13 residues. V trimming: 7 bases; J trimming: 5 bases; junction bases outside the gene matches: 4. Germline V gene lookup returns CDR1 SNHLY and CDR2 FYNNEI. The CDR3 loop reads CASTPGQGDEQYF. DNA for the CDR3: TGTGCCAGCACCCCGGGACAGGGGGACGAGCAGTACTTC.

This clone was seen only once. This sequence joins TRBV7-2 and TRBJ1-2; 9 nucleotides line up with TRBD1. Germline V gene sequence: CDR1 SGHTA, CDR2 FQGNSA. This CDR3 has 15 amino acids. Trimming took 5 bases from V and 6 from J; bases not matched to a gene: 10. Here the CDR3 DNA reads TGTGCCAGCAGCCCCGTGGGACAGGGAGGAAATGGCTACACCTTC. Translating it yields CASSPVGQGGNGYTF.

V gene TRBV3-1 (or the pseudogene TRBV3-2) combines with J gene TRBJ1-2; 8 bases fit TRBD1. The CDR3 runs to 17 residues. Germline V gene sequence: CDR1 LGHDT, CDR2 YNNKEL (reference sequence). The V gene end was trimmed by 11 bases and the J gene end by 4 bases; junction bases not matched to a gene: 21. CDR3 DNA sequence: TGTGCCGCATCTTATGGGGCAGGGGGCCTCCTTACCTATGGCTACACCTTC. Encoded protein: CAASYGAGGLLTYGYTF.